A selection of T cell receptor beta chains follows, all from one sample in a study of shared clonotypes between healthy human individuals. Clones were sequenced by immunoSEQ multiplex PCR, and TCRdb holds only the in-frame ones, with some missing. In the table there are 1.5 million to 2.5 million clones, approximately 94% of which are singletons. The sample was naive CD8+ T cells sorted from blood. These TCRs come from a man aged 18 to 35 in good health. The CDR3 runs from the conserved cysteine through the conserved F or W. D genes are given only for firm matches. Clone sizes are given selectively: once, few, many, or a class where the clone is expanded.

d_gene: -; v_gene: TRBV6-6; j_gene: TRBJ1-1; abundance: once; CDR3nt: TGTGCCAGCAGTTACTCGAATGGCCCTGAAGCTTTCTTT; CDR3aa: CASSYSNGPEAFF
d_gene: TRBD2; v_gene: TRBV30; j_gene: TRBJ2-1; abundance: -; CDR3nt: TGTGCCTGCCAGACAGCGGGAGTTGTAGATGAGCAGTTCTTC; CDR3aa: CACQTAGVVDEQFF
d_gene: -; v_gene: TRBV7-9; j_gene: TRBJ2-7; abundance: -; CDR3nt: TGTGCCAGCAGTCGAGACCACGGGGCACTCGAGCAGTACTTC; CDR3aa: CASSRDHGALEQYF
d_gene: -; v_gene: TRBV5-6; j_gene: TRBJ1-1; abundance: -; CDR3nt: TGTGCCAGCAGCTTACCCGTTGTCCAGGCCACTGAAGCTTTCTTT; CDR3aa: CASSLPVVQATEAFF
d_gene: TRBD2; v_gene: TRBV9; j_gene: TRBJ2-7; abundance: -; CDR3nt: TGTGCCAGCGCTAGCGGGGGCCAGTCCTACGAGCAGTACTTC; CDR3aa: CASASGGQSYEQYF
d_gene: -; v_gene: TRBV11-2; j_gene: TRBJ2-3; abundance: -; CDR3nt: TGTGCCAGCAGCTTAGAAGTTGACCCAGATACGCAGTATTTT; CDR3aa: CASSLEVDPDTQYF
d_gene: -; v_gene: TRBV11-2; j_gene: TRBJ2-3; abundance: -; CDR3nt: TGTGCCAGCAGCTTGTGGACTTCAGATACGCAGTATTTT; CDR3aa: CASSLWTSDTQYF
d_gene: -; v_gene: TRBV7-8; j_gene: TRBJ1-6; abundance: -; CDR3nt: TGTGCCAGCAGCTTAACGGAACGTGGTAATTCACCCCTCCACTTT; CDR3aa: CASSLTERGNSPLHF
d_gene: TRBD1; v_gene: TRBV19; j_gene: TRBJ1-2; abundance: -; CDR3nt: TGTGCCAGTAGTATAGCCTTGACAGGGTCGGGCTATGGCTACACCTTC; CDR3aa: CASSIALTGSGYGYTF
d_gene: TRBD2; v_gene: TRBV29-1; j_gene: TRBJ2-1; abundance: -; CDR3nt: TGCAGCTTTTTAGCGGGAGCCTGGGATGAGCAGTTCTTC; CDR3aa: CSFLAGAWDEQFF
d_gene: -; v_gene: TRBV11-3; j_gene: TRBJ2-3; abundance: -; CDR3nt: TGTGCCAGCAGCTTAGTAGCGGTACCAGATACGCAGTATTTT; CDR3aa: CASSLVAVPDTQYF
d_gene: TRBD1; v_gene: TRBV6-5; j_gene: TRBJ2-7; abundance: -; CDR3nt: TGTGCCAGCAGACAGGGGGCGGAATCCTACGAGCAGTACTTC; CDR3aa: CASRQGAESYEQYF
d_gene: -; v_gene: TRBV2; j_gene: TRBJ1-1; abundance: once; CDR3nt: TGTGCCAGCAGTGGAGGGGTGGAAGCTTTCTTT; CDR3aa: CASSGGVEAFF
d_gene: -; v_gene: TRBV20-1; j_gene: TRBJ2-7; abundance: -; CDR3nt: TGCAGTGCTAGCACGAACGAGCAGTACTTC; CDR3aa: CSASTNEQYF
d_gene: -; v_gene: TRBV4-1; j_gene: TRBJ2-7; abundance: -; CDR3nt: TGCGCCAGCAGCCAAGTAGAAGGGATGCTCTACGAGCAGTACTTC; CDR3aa: CASSQVEGMLYEQYF
d_gene: -; v_gene: TRBV5-5; j_gene: TRBJ2-5; abundance: -; CDR3nt: TGTGCCAGCAGTTTAGGCAGGGACGAAGAGACCCAGTACTTC; CDR3aa: CASSLGRDEETQYF
d_gene: -; v_gene: TRBV2; j_gene: TRBJ2-7; abundance: -; CDR3nt: TGTGCCAGCAGTTACCTTCGGGACGGACTAATTTACGAGCAGTACTTC; CDR3aa: CASSYLRDGLIYEQYF
d_gene: TRBD1; v_gene: TRBV4-3; j_gene: TRBJ1-2; abundance: -; CDR3nt: TGCGCCAGCAGCCAAGAGGGACAGCGTGATGGCTACACCTTC; CDR3aa: CASSQEGQRDGYTF
d_gene: TRBD1; v_gene: TRBV7-8; j_gene: TRBJ1-3; abundance: -; CDR3nt: TGTGCCAGCAGCGTGGACAGGACCTCTGGAAACACCATATATTTT; CDR3aa: CASSVDRTSGNTIYF
d_gene: -; v_gene: TRBV9; j_gene: TRBJ2-7; abundance: few; CDR3nt: TGTGCCAGCAGCGCTACGGATCAACCTTACGAGCAGTACTTC; CDR3aa: CASSATDQPYEQYF
d_gene: -; v_gene: TRBV19; j_gene: TRBJ1-2; abundance: -; CDR3nt: TGTGCCAGTAGTATAGATCTGGAGGTCTATGGCTACACCTTC; CDR3aa: CASSIDLEVYGYTF
d_gene: TRBD1; v_gene: TRBV15; j_gene: TRBJ2-7; abundance: -; CDR3nt: TGTGCCACCAGCAGAAGATATCAGGGGGTGGACGAAGAGGTCCAGAACTCCTACGAGCAGTACTTC; CDR3aa: CATSRRYQGVDEEVQNSYEQYF
d_gene: -; v_gene: TRBV9; j_gene: TRBJ2-7; abundance: -; CDR3nt: TGTGCCAGCAGCGTAGGGGCAGCCTACGAGCAGTACTTC; CDR3aa: CASSVGAAYEQYF
d_gene: -; v_gene: TRBV4-1; j_gene: TRBJ2-3; abundance: -; CDR3nt: TGCGCCAGCAGGCACCAGGGGATAGATACGCAGTATTTT; CDR3aa: CASRHQGIDTQYF
d_gene: TRBD1; v_gene: TRBV23-1; j_gene: TRBJ2-7; abundance: -; CDR3nt: TGCGCCAGCAGTAAGACAGGGCACTACGAGCAGTACTTC; CDR3aa: CASSKTGHYEQYF
d_gene: -; v_gene: TRBV10-3; j_gene: TRBJ2-7; abundance: once; CDR3nt: TGTGCCATCAGTGAGGTTTCTTCGGGACCGCCCTTTTACGAGCAGTACTTC; CDR3aa: CAISEVSSGPPFYEQYF
d_gene: -; v_gene: TRBV6-5; j_gene: TRBJ2-1; abundance: -; CDR3nt: TGTGCCAGCAGCCAGGGGACAAGCTCCTACAATGAGCAGTTCTTC; CDR3aa: CASSQGTSSYNEQFF
d_gene: -; v_gene: TRBV28; j_gene: TRBJ1-5; abundance: -; CDR3nt: TGTGCCAGCAGTTTGGGGGGTGATCAGCCCCAGCATTTT; CDR3aa: CASSLGGDQPQHF
d_gene: TRBD2; v_gene: TRBV4-1; j_gene: TRBJ2-5; abundance: -; CDR3nt: TGCGCCAGCAGCCAAGAACAGACCGGGGGGTACCAAGAGACCCAGTACTTC; CDR3aa: CASSQEQTGGYQETQYF
d_gene: -; v_gene: TRBV11-2; j_gene: TRBJ2-7; abundance: -; CDR3nt: TGTGCCAGCAGCCCAAGGGGTTCCTACGAGCAGTACTTC; CDR3aa: CASSPRGSYEQYF
d_gene: TRBD2; v_gene: TRBV2; j_gene: TRBJ2-7; abundance: -; CDR3nt: TGTGCCAGCAGTGAACCCCGGACTAGCGGGATACTGACCTACGAGCAGTACTTC; CDR3aa: CASSEPRTSGILTYEQYF
d_gene: -; v_gene: TRBV6-1; j_gene: TRBJ2-7; abundance: -; CDR3nt: TGTGCCAGCAGTGATGGGGCTAACCTGGGCTACGAGCAGTACTTC; CDR3aa: CASSDGANLGYEQYF
d_gene: TRBD1; v_gene: TRBV30; j_gene: TRBJ2-7; abundance: -; CDR3nt: TGTGCCTGGAGTGACGACAGGGCCTACGAGCAGTACTTC; CDR3aa: CAWSDDRAYEQYF
d_gene: TRBD2; v_gene: TRBV28; j_gene: TRBJ2-3; abundance: -; CDR3nt: TGTGCCAGCAGTTGGATAGCGGGGGGTCTTGACACAGATACGCAGTATTTT; CDR3aa: CASSWIAGGLDTDTQYF
d_gene: TRBD2; v_gene: TRBV7-9; j_gene: TRBJ2-7; abundance: -; CDR3nt: TGTGCCAGCAGCTTCCTAGCGGGAGGGCCTAAGTACGAGCAGTACTTC; CDR3aa: CASSFLAGGPKYEQYF
d_gene: TRBD2; v_gene: TRBV19; j_gene: TRBJ2-7; abundance: -; CDR3nt: TGTGCCAGTAGTCCCCTAGCGGGGACCTACGAGCAGTACTTC; CDR3aa: CASSPLAGTYEQYF
d_gene: -; v_gene: TRBV4-3; j_gene: TRBJ1-2; abundance: -; CDR3nt: TGCGCCAGCAGCCCCGGTGAGGGCGGCTATGGCTACACCTTC; CDR3aa: CASSPGEGGYGYTF
d_gene: TRBD2; v_gene: TRBV6-5; j_gene: TRBJ2-7; abundance: -; CDR3nt: TGTGCCAGCAGTCCCGGGGGGACCTACGAGCAGTACTTC; CDR3aa: CASSPGGTYEQYF
d_gene: -; v_gene: TRBV30; j_gene: TRBJ1-2; abundance: -; CDR3nt: TGTGCCTGGAGTGTACAGGCGGATTATGGCTACACCTTC; CDR3aa: CAWSVQADYGYTF
d_gene: -; v_gene: TRBV28; j_gene: TRBJ2-1; abundance: -; CDR3nt: TGTGCCAGCAGTCCCCGGGACTGGGGCTACAATGAGCAGTTCTTC; CDR3aa: CASSPRDWGYNEQFF
d_gene: TRBD2; v_gene: TRBV27; j_gene: TRBJ2-2; abundance: once; CDR3nt: TGTGCCAGCAGTTTATTATTCCTAGCGGAGGACACCGGGGAGCTGTTTTTT; CDR3aa: CASSLLFLAEDTGELFF
d_gene: TRBD1; v_gene: TRBV5-4; j_gene: TRBJ2-7; abundance: -; CDR3nt: TGTGCCAGCAGCCGCCGGGACAGTCAAGCCTACGAGCAGTACTTC; CDR3aa: CASSRRDSQAYEQYF
d_gene: -; v_gene: TRBV30; j_gene: TRBJ2-1; abundance: -; CDR3nt: TGTGCCTGGGGTGATACTAATGAGCAGTTCTTC; CDR3aa: CAWGDTNEQFF
d_gene: -; v_gene: TRBV5-1; j_gene: TRBJ1-2; abundance: -; CDR3nt: TGCGCCAGCAGCTTGGGGACAGACCACTACACCTTC; CDR3aa: CASSLGTDHYTF
d_gene: -; v_gene: TRBV14; j_gene: TRBJ2-7; abundance: -; CDR3nt: TGTGCCAGCAGCCAATTTTTACAGCCGAACGGCGAGCAGTACTTC; CDR3aa: CASSQFLQPNGEQYF
d_gene: -; v_gene: TRBV19; j_gene: TRBJ2-2; abundance: -; CDR3nt: TGTGCCAGTAGTATAGACCCCGGGGAGCTGTTTTTT; CDR3aa: CASSIDPGELFF
d_gene: -; v_gene: TRBV7-9; j_gene: TRBJ1-1; abundance: -; CDR3nt: TGTGCCAGCAGCTTAGAGAGGACGGCTTTGAACACTGAAGCTTTCTTT; CDR3aa: CASSLERTALNTEAFF
d_gene: TRBD1; v_gene: TRBV19; j_gene: TRBJ2-7; abundance: -; CDR3nt: TGTGCCAGTAGTCCGCACAGGGGAAGCGCGGAGCAGTACTTC; CDR3aa: CASSPHRGSAEQYF
d_gene: -; v_gene: TRBV9; j_gene: TRBJ2-2; abundance: -; CDR3nt: TGTGCCAGCAGCCTAAGGACATCTCTGAACACCGGGGAGCTGTTTTTT; CDR3aa: CASSLRTSLNTGELFF
d_gene: TRBD2; v_gene: TRBV2; j_gene: TRBJ2-7; abundance: -; CDR3nt: TGTGCCAGCAGTGAGGTAGCGGGAAGATACGAGCAGTACTTC; CDR3aa: CASSEVAGRYEQYF
d_gene: -; v_gene: TRBV29-1; j_gene: TRBJ2-1; abundance: -; CDR3nt: TGCAGCGTTGAAGCGCGGTTGAGAGATTCCTACAATGAGCAGTTCTTC; CDR3aa: CSVEARLRDSYNEQFF
d_gene: -; v_gene: TRBV29-1; j_gene: TRBJ1-2; abundance: -; CDR3nt: TGCAGCGCGTCAGGGGACGGGGGCTACACCTTC; CDR3aa: CSASGDGGYTF
d_gene: TRBD2; v_gene: TRBV6-5; j_gene: TRBJ2-7; abundance: -; CDR3nt: TGTGCCAGCAGTTACTCGACCCTTGCGGGAGAGTACGAGCAGTACTTC; CDR3aa: CASSYSTLAGEYEQYF
d_gene: -; v_gene: TRBV29-1; j_gene: TRBJ1-2; abundance: -; CDR3nt: TGCAGCGTTAACGATTTCGGTACAGCCTATGGCTACACCTTC; CDR3aa: CSVNDFGTAYGYTF
d_gene: TRBD2; v_gene: TRBV27; j_gene: TRBJ2-1; abundance: -; CDR3nt: TGTGCCAGCAGTTTAGGGGGGGTTAGGTACAATGAGCAGTTCTTC; CDR3aa: CASSLGGVRYNEQFF
d_gene: TRBD2; v_gene: TRBV27; j_gene: TRBJ2-7; abundance: -; CDR3nt: TGTGCCAGCATTCACCACGGACTAGCGGGATACGAGCAGTACTTC; CDR3aa: CASIHHGLAGYEQYF
d_gene: TRBD1; v_gene: TRBV30; j_gene: TRBJ1-2; abundance: -; CDR3nt: TGTGCCTGGAGTTCGGGACAGGGGGAAACCTATGGCTACACCTTC; CDR3aa: CAWSSGQGETYGYTF
d_gene: -; v_gene: TRBV7-9; j_gene: TRBJ1-5; abundance: -; CDR3nt: TGTGCCAGCAGCTCCGAGGAAGGTCTAAATCAGCCCCAGCATTTT; CDR3aa: CASSSEEGLNQPQHF